These 24 T cell receptor beta chains share one sample of origin, sequenced in a study of shared clonotypes between healthy human individuals. This table comes from immunoSEQ multiplex PCR, and its TCRdb copy is limited to in-frame clones, with some not included. The sample contains around 500,000 clones, 76% of which appear only once. The material sequenced was PBMCs. The receptors were sampled from a woman aged 40 to 50 in good health. Some clones in this sample may be carry-over from other donors' samples.

Worth noting for this clone: A far larger clone is just one base off, so this is likely a read error. The chain links TRBV7-6 to TRBJ2-7; unclear D gene. Germline CDR1 is SGHVS and CDR2 is FNYEAQ. Trimming stripped 6 bases from V and 1 base from J, with 4 bases between. CDR3 size: 11 residues. Here the CDR3 DNA reads TGTGCCAGCAGTTTATCCTACGAGCAGTACTTC. It is translated as CASSLSYEQYF.

This chain joins TRBV6-6 and TRBJ1-1; D is perhaps TRBD1 (5 bases). Trimming removed 5 bases from V and 1 base from J, with 11 bases in between. There are 14 residues in the CDR3. From germline, CDR1 is MNHNY and CDR2 SVGAGI (reference sequence). In nucleotides, the CDR3 is TGTGCCAGCAGTCTACAAGACAGGAACACTGAAGCTTTCTTT. Translated, it gives CASSLQDRNTEAFF.

Only a few counts were recorded for this clone. The V call is TRBV7-9, the J call TRBJ2-5, with D hard to call. This CDR3 contains 16 residues. Germline V gene lookup returns CDR1 SEHNR and CDR2 FQNEAQ (reference sequence). Trimming took off 1 base at V and 3 bases at J, with 15 bases between the two ends. The CDR3 loop is CASSLVVLADEETQYF. CDR3 DNA sequence: TGTGCCAGCAGCTTAGTGGTTCTGGCAGATGAAGAGACCCAGTACTTC.

This clone was seen just once. This probably arose from a read error, given a far larger clone one base away. The sample contains more than one DNA sequence encoding this CDR3. The V call is TRBV5-1, the J call TRBJ1-1; TRBD1 agrees at 7 bases. The V gene's germline CDR1 is SGHRS and CDR2 YFSETQ. This CDR3 is built from 15 residues. CDR3 nucleotides: TGCGCCAGTTCGGGGACAGAATCGTGGAGCACTGAGGCTTTCTTT. Protein product: CASSGTESWSTEAFF.

Turning to this clone: The same CDR3 arises from other DNA sequences in this sample as well. The chain links TRBV11-2 to TRBJ2-7; D gene unclear. CDR1 SGHAT and CDR2 FQNNGV come from the germline V gene. The CDR3 has 12 amino acids. Deletions cut 5 bases from V and 0 bases from J, with 5 bases between. The CDR3 sequence: CASSRSSYEQYF. The CDR3 nucleotides read TGTGCCAGCAGCAGGAGCTCCTACGAGCAGTACTTC.

The rearrangement uses TRBV25-1 and TRBJ2-5; TRBD2 might be the D (5 bases). The CDR3 is 15 amino acids. The V end was cut by 3 bases, the J end by 9 bases, with 20 bases between. Germline loops: CDR1 MGHDK, CDR2 SYGVNS. The CDR3 loop reads CASSDPLGRSGAQYF. CDR3 bases: TGTGCCAGCAGTGACCCTCTTGGGCGGTCCGGGGCCCAGTACTTC.

The chain couples TRBV19 to TRBJ2-1; D uncertain. CDR3 length: 15 residues. V was cut by 3 bases and J by 2 bases, with 11 bases left in between. Per the germline V gene, CDR1 is LNHDA and CDR2 is SQIVND (reference sequence). The CDR3 DNA sequence: TGTGCCAGTAGTATTACTGGGCCTGCCTACAATGAGCAGTTCTTC. Translating gives CASSITGPAYNEQFF.

The table lists this clone with a few counts. This CDR3 is CASSPTSGTYEQYF. CDR3 nucleotide sequence: TGTGCCAGCAGCCCTACTTCAGGGACCTACGAGCAGTACTTC. The V and J genes are TRBV2 and TRBJ2-7; D is possibly TRBD1 (5 bases). The CDR3 spans 14 residues. V was trimmed by 6 bases and J by 2 bases, leaving 14 bases between them. Germline V gene sequence: CDR1 SNHLY, CDR2 FYNNEI.

This clone has more than one count but fewer than ten. The chain uses TRBV10-3 and TRBJ2-1, with D possibly matching TRBD1 (6 bases). Per the germline V gene, CDR1 is ENHRY and CDR2 is SYGVKD. The V gene lost 4 bases and the J gene lost 7 bases, with 11 bases spanning the gap. The CDR3 runs to 13 residues. CDR3 DNA sequence: TGTGCCATCAGTGTAACAGGGCAAAATGAGCAGTTCTTC. It is translated as CAISVTGQNEQFF.

CDR3 nucleotides: TGTGCCAGCAATCCGGGGCCCTCCTACGAGCAGTACTTC. This codes for CASNPGPSYEQYF. The chain joins TRBV28 to TRBJ2-7; D tentatively reads TRBD1 or TRBD2 (5 bases each). The CDR3 totals 13 residues. Germline values: CDR1 MDHEN, CDR2 SYDVKM. Trimming removed 7 bases at V and 0 bases at J, with 10 bases between.

The chain joins TRBV11-3 to TRBJ1-5; a possible D gene is TRBD1 (5 bases). V gave up 6 bases and J gave up 4 bases, with 16 bases separating them. This CDR3 spans 15 amino acids. Germline-derived CDR1 and CDR2 are SGHNT and YENEEA. The CDR3 loop reads CASRDPGGMNQPQHF. The CDR3 DNA sequence: TGTGCCAGCAGGGACCCTGGGGGTATGAATCAGCCCCAGCATTTT.

This clone was counted a single time. The chain combines TRBV19 with TRBJ1-2, with a weak D call TRBD1 (5 bases). In germline, CDR1 is LNHDA, CDR2 SQIVND (reference sequence). Deletions cut 10 bases from V and 0 bases from J, with 9 bases between. This CDR3 spans 12 amino acids. The DNA of the CDR3 is TGTGCCACCTACAGGACTAACTATGGCTACACCTTC. This sequence encodes CATYRTNYGYTF.

The rearrangement joins TRBV15 to TRBJ2-3, with TRBD1 identical over 9 bases. The CDR3 totals 16 residues. Trimming took 4 bases from V and 4 from J; bases not matched to a gene: 9. The germline gives CDR1 LNHNV, CDR2 YYDKDF (reference sequence). CDR3 nucleotides: TGTGCCACCAGCAAGTATGGGACAGGGCGGTCAGATACGCAGTATTTT. This sequence encodes CATSKYGTGRSDTQYF.

The chain carries TRBV7-3 and TRBJ2-5; 7 bases fit TRBD2. V shed 2 bases and J 1 base; nucleotides not matched to a gene: 7. The CDR3 loop spans 16 amino acids. Germline-derived CDR1 and CDR2 are SGHTA and FQGTGA. CDR3 nucleotides: TGTGCCAGCAGCTTAGGGAGACTAGCTCTCCAAGAGACCCAGTACTTC. It translates to CASSLGRLALQETQYF.

This clone was recorded once. V is TRBV19 and J is TRBJ1-4; no clear D. The CDR3 covers 14 residues. Trimming removed 1 base at V and 3 bases at J, with 6 bases between. Germline assignment: CDR1 LNHDA and CDR2 SQIVND (reference sequence). The CDR3 DNA reads TGTGCCAGTAGTATAGGAGTGTCTAATGAAAAACTGTTTTTT. Its protein is CASSIGVSNEKLFF.

This clone occurred many times. Other nucleotide sequences from this sample produce the same CDR3. The chain carries TRBV25-1 and TRBJ2-1; 8 bases match TRBD1. The CDR3 covers 16 residues. CDR1 is MGHDK and CDR2 is SYGVNS in the germline V gene. V lost 5 bases and J lost 5; bases outside the gene matches: 11. The CDR3 DNA reads as TGTGCCAGCAGTCCGCTACAGGGGGTTGGCGACAATGAGCAGTTCTTC. As protein: CASSPLQGVGDNEQFF.

The CDR3 is CASASGAGGPYEQFF. The CDR3 DNA is TGTGCCAGCGCCTCCGGGGCGGGAGGGCCCTATGAGCAGTTCTTC. The chain has TRBV6-1 and TRBJ2-1; TRBD2 matches at 9 bases. Germline V lookup: CDR1 MNHNS, CDR2 SASEGT. The V segment lost 8 bases and the J segment 8 bases; nucleotides outside the gene matches: 13. The CDR3 has 15 amino acids.

This clone was observed a single time. This chain's CDR3 is CASSPGTSGSSEQFF. The CDR3, as DNA: TGTGCCAGCAGCCCCGGGACTAGCGGGAGCAGTGAGCAGTTCTTC. This chain links TRBV27 with TRBJ2-1, with TRBD2 matching 14 bases. This CDR3 spans 15 amino acids. Per the germline V gene, CDR1 is MNHEY and CDR2 is SMNVEV (reference sequence). V lost 6 bases and J lost 9; bases outside the gene matches: 7.

This clone was detected only once. The V gene is TRBV5-1, the J gene TRBJ1-5; 7 nucleotides agree with TRBD1. Germline CDR1 reads SGHRS; CDR2 reads YFSETQ. The V and J ends lost 0 bases and 7 bases, in that order; junction bases with no gene match: 4. CDR3 size: 14 residues. The CDR3 DNA reads as TGCGCCAGCAGCTTGGAAGGGGGCCGGCAGCCCCAGCATTTT. Translating it yields CASSLEGGRQPQHF.

This clone was detected once. This sample includes further DNA sequences coding for the same CDR3. V usage is TRBV29-1 and J usage is TRBJ2-2; D gene uncertain. The CDR3 has 14 residues. Trimming pared 7 bases from V and 6 bases from J, leaving 18 bases between. Germline loops: CDR1 SQVTM, CDR2 ANQGSEA. CDR3 in DNA: TGCAGCGCCCGGTGGGAAGTTGGAGCCGGGGAGCTGTTTTTT. This translates into CSARWEVGAGELFF.

A note on this clone: The identical CDR3 is also encoded by other nucleotide sequences in the sample. The gene calls are TRBV5-1 and TRBJ2-5; 11 bases align to TRBD2. This CDR3 is built from 14 residues. The V segment lost 5 bases and the J segment 2 bases; nucleotides outside the gene matches: 2. Germline values: CDR1 SGHRS, CDR2 YFSETQ. CDR3 residues: CASRGTSGQETQYF. The CDR3 nucleotides are TGCGCCAGCAGGGGGACTAGCGGACAAGAGACCCAGTACTTC.

This clone was seen more than once but under ten times. The chain joins TRBV13 to TRBJ1-1; perhaps TRBD1 as D (5 bases). This CDR3 has 14 residues. Germline V lookup: CDR1 PRHDT, CDR2 FYEKMQ (reference sequence). V was cut by 6 bases and J by 1 base, with 12 bases left in between. CDR3 loop: CASRPRQQNTEAFF. In nucleotides, the CDR3 is TGTGCCAGCAGACCGAGACAGCAGAACACTGAAGCTTTCTTT.

The chain employs TRBV28 and TRBJ2-3, with TRBD2 matching over 10 bases. This CDR3 comprises 14 residues. Germline V gene sequence: CDR1 MDHEN, CDR2 SYDVKM. V lost 6 bases, J lost 0 bases, and 0 bases stayed unmatched. As DNA, the CDR3 is TGTGCCAGCAGGACTAGCGGGAGCACAGATACGCAGTATTTT. This sequence encodes CASRTSGSTDTQYF.

The chain carries TRBV4-2 and TRBJ1-1, with D perhaps TRBD1 (5 bases). The V gene's germline CDR1 is LGHNA and CDR2 YNFKEQ. V was cut by 3 bases and J by 0 bases, with 14 bases left in between. The CDR3 is made up of 16 amino acids. The CDR3 region has the DNA TGTGCCAGCAGCCAGGCGGGGGAATATATGAACACTGAAGCTTTCTTT. Its translation: CASSQAGEYMNTEAFF.